Described below is a single T cell receptor beta chain sequence and its context. Its cognate antigen has yet to be identified. This sample was included in a study of cytomegalovirus exposure and HLA in healthy donors (TCRdb year 2017). About the investigation overall: According to an earlier analysis of around 600 of the donors, some 180 million T cells yielded 117 million unique TCR beta sequences and 276 Gb of sequence data. A later analysis re-examined previously published TCR beta repertoires from roughly 650 donors and added high-resolution HLA genotyping to investigate patterns of TCR occurrence. Typing coverage varied by locus: roughly 620-640 donors for A, B, C, DRB1 and DQB1; roughly 520 for DQA1; 606 for DPA1; fewer than 480 for DPB1. The study was designed to test whether signatures of past pathogen exposure could be identified by cataloging public T cell receptors. Among 398 genotyped donors of the cohort, an average of around 240,000 unique TCR beta nucleotide sequences were sequenced per donor, roughly 18% of them non-productive. About five DR-DQ haplotypes were treated as single units for association and clustering because of strong linkage in the cohort. All discovery cohort repertoires had been generated on a single sequencing platform. Donor age, sex, ethnicity and CMV serostatus were collected together with the repertoire data. In a later genetic analysis, genome-wide SNP genotypes for 398 of the 666 donors were used, and that subset was treated as a discovery cohort. To decide whether each TCR beta V gene segment behaved as functional or pseudogenic, an earlier analysis of some 570 of the donors relied on high-throughput TCR beta sequencing. A separate validation cohort of over a hundred different subjects was used in addition to the roughly 670-subject first cohort. The genetic ancestry cluster associated with self-reported Caucasian donors included over 80% of the 350 to 500 genotyped donors. Rather than drawing on any new phenotypic data, the later analysis identified candidate immune exposures from TCR beta sequences and the way those sequences occurred across donors. HLA typing covered class I and class II loci at four-digit resolution. High-throughput TCR immunosequencing, statistical association of individual TCRs with disease status, and machine learning were combined to predict cytomegalovirus infection status. Roughly 300 gigabases of sequencing data and 70 million to 100 million unique TCR sequences were included in an early release covering 500 to 750 HLA-typed donors. The T cell repertoires of 666 subjects were profiled by immunosequencing and related to cytomegalovirus serostatus.

The library was produced with the immunoSEQ multiplex PCR assay. For the multiplex PCR, a mixture combining 60 forward primers for TCR Vbeta segments and 13 reverse primers for TCR Jbeta segments was used. The CDR3 region of rearranged TCR beta genes was amplified from genomic DNA by a multiplex PCR assay. The Illumina HiSeq System was used to sequence the amplified TCR beta libraries as 87-base-pair reads. Under the source paper's analysis protocol: A later analysis counted 75 million to 100 million unique TCR beta chains across the 700 or so repertoires, and roughly 11 million of these chains were shared by at least two donors. Raw reads were error-corrected and collapsed into unique sequences by a nearest-neighbor algorithm in which closely related sequences were merged to remove PCR and sequencing errors. Alignment of CDR3 sequences to IMGT reference sequences was used to assign V, D and J gene segments. For a sequence to be retained, a match of at least six nucleotides was required to both a V gene segment and a J gene segment. A rearrangement was called productive if the CDR3 had no stop codons and remained in frame with V and J, and every other rearrangement was called non-productive. CDR3 was defined by IMGT convention, running from the second conserved V-encoded cysteine to the conserved J-encoded phenylalanine. Sequences without an unambiguous match to a single V gene segment were excluded from the earlier analysis of almost 600 of the donors. An earlier analysis of several hundred of the donors called V segments functional above 56.7% productive rearrangements and segregating when the between-donor standard deviation exceeded 5%. A statistical classification framework was built for diagnosing cytomegalovirus status from the catalog of TCR beta chain sequences. In a later analysis, V and J genes were assigned by comparing TCR nucleotide sequences against IMGT/GENE-DB human TR gene sequences. Using the TCRdist pipeline, a later analysis assigned CDR3 sequences along with most-parsimonious VDJ recombination scenarios. In a later analysis, each TCR beta chain was defined by its CDR3 amino acid sequence together with its V-gene family, and reads without a unique V-gene family were excluded. As a way to deal with suspected cross-contamination and a sequencing artifact, a later analysis dropped hundreds of nucleotide sequences that were highly shared and had low generation probability. In a later analysis, a clonal expansion index was calculated for each public chain from normalized within-repertoire ranks of inferred template counts. Generation probabilities in a later analysis came from a VDJ recombination model fitted to out-of-frame rearrangements, and those results were checked against IGoR. Hypergeometric tests were used in a later analysis to score TCR-TCR, TCR-HLA and TCR-CMV co-occurrence, with a repertoire-size bias correction applied to the TCR pairs. False discovery rates were estimated in a later analysis by permuting HLA or CMV assignments 20 times. In a later analysis, co-occurring TCRs were grouped with DBSCAN, and TCRdist sequence similarity was added when clustering was performed within HLA-allele-positive subsets. For co-occurrence clustering, repertoires with fewer than 30,000 or more than 120,000 public chains were excluded, along with five repertoires with anomalous nucleotide sharing. The clones in this table, taken by TCRdb from immuneACCESS, are in-frame only. Not every clone is retained; where verified, under half of the shortfall comes from an unresolved V gene, and the cause of the rest is unknown. V and J calls plus clone size are reproduced from that table; the DNA served to infer D and trimming. The data table for this sample lists tens of thousands of clones. The ten biggest clones cover under 1.4% of the sample.

The cohort consisted of 650 to 700 healthy bone marrow donors. At the time of sampling, all cohort members were nominally healthy, though unrecorded immune exposures were likely present. The donor tested CMV seronegative and was one of the 352 seronegative cohort members. A peripheral blood sample was provided by each donor, and peripheral blood mononuclear cells were used for TCR beta sequencing. The Qiagen DNeasy Blood Extraction Kit was used to extract genomic DNA from the blood cell samples. General findings and caveats noted by the study authors: Most TCR sequences were seen in very few donors, while some public TCRs were found in many individuals. In a later analysis, the rate of TCR association differed among HLA loci, with DRB1 alleles having the most associated TCRs and HLA-C alleles having the fewest. Some IMGT-functional V segments, including TRBV6-2 and TRBV6-3, could not be distinguished by the 87-base-pair reads and were therefore excluded. Linkage disequilibrium might explain the correlated functional status among segregating V segments, but an unknown experimental factor could not be ruled out. The sequencing pipeline was judged likely to have produced a cluster of highly shared sequence variants as a technical artifact. In this cohort, only TCR beta chains were sequenced, and detectable features were limited by the absence of alpha or paired-chain data. When HLA alleles, especially DR and DQ, strongly co-occurred, attributing TCR associations to individual alleles was difficult. According to a later analysis, parvovirus B19, influenza, CMV and Epstein-Barr virus appeared linked to several top co-occurrence clusters. A later analysis found that HLA-associated TCR beta chains were more clonally expanded and had lower generation probabilities than equally common non-associated chains. A later genetic analysis associated a missense DCLRE1C variant with V-gene and J-gene trimming of TCR beta chains, and an independent cohort replicated the association. It was suggested by the authors that the approach could potentially be generalized to other disease states and immunological phenotypes. According to a later analysis, most CMV-associated TCR beta chains appeared to be HLA-restricted, and the HLA associations seemed to be driven largely by CMV exposure. Three of the identified cytomegalovirus-associated TCR beta chains were confirmed in vitro to be specific for cytomegalovirus antigens. CMV serostatus was the only immune exposure information available for the cohort. In a later genetic analysis, fewer N-insertions in productive TCRs were reported among donors in an Asian-associated ancestry cluster than the 666-donor mean. A further reported finding was that TCR beta sequences accurately predicted the HLA-A and HLA-B alleles for most subjects in the first cohort. The study listed approximately 150 TCR beta chains as associated with cytomegalovirus. Presence/absence analyses assumed roughly uniform sequencing depth across donors, an assumption that may not hold. In both the original and validation cohorts, the classifier was reported to diagnose cytomegalovirus status with high specificity and sensitivity. The earlier analysis of 587 of the donors excluded around 17 rarely observed V segments, including chromosome 9 orphons, because counts were too low. In an earlier analysis of more than 450 of the donors, most TCR beta V segments were observed in productive rearrangements about 87% or about 30% of the time, broadly matching IMGT annotations. Because some donors lacked HLA typing at each locus, the association tests relied only on the typed subset. In a later analysis, about 17,000 TCR beta sequences were associated with specific HLA alleles at a false discovery rate of 0.05.

The germline V gene (reference sequence) specifies SEHNR as CDR1 and FQNEAQ as CDR2. V loses 5 bases at its end and J loses 4 bases; junction bases beyond the gene matches: 4. Its CDR3 holds 13 amino acids, cysteine through phenylalanine. The read is trimmed to its CDR3 DNA, 39 bases read in frame from base 1. The sequenced material came from PBMCs. The clonotype was recovered from a woman aged 40 to 49 in good health and CMV-seronegative. The sequence links TRBV7-9 to TRBJ1-1; 7 of the junction bases match TRBD1. The DNA reads as follows: TGTGCCAGCAGCACAGGGGCCGGCACTGAAGCTTTCTTT. This gives the protein CASSTGAGTEAFF. Supplemented by the reference TRBV7-9 and TRBJ1-1 proteins around the CDR3, the complete variable domain is DTGVSQNPRHKITKRGQNVTFRCDPISEHNRLYWYRQTLGQGPEFLTYFQNEAQLEKSRLLSDRFSAERPKGSFSTLEIQRTEQGDSAMYLCASSTGAGTEAFFGQGTRLTVV.